This TCR beta chain was sequenced for a study of cytomegalovirus exposure and HLA in healthy donors. The ends lost 6 bases at V and 8 bases at J; junction bases unmatched: 12. Germline V CDR1 and CDR2: MNHEY, SMNVEV (reference sequence). The length of the CDR3 is 14 residues. Study results and limitations: By HLA locus, TCR association rates varied in a later analysis, with DRB1 showing the most and HLA-C the fewest. Previously analyzed data showed that most TCR beta V segments were productive at a frequency of about 90% or about 30%. The study labeled around 160 TCR beta chains cytomegalovirus-associated.

On this clone itself: The antigen is not known.

A multiplex PCR was run with 60 Vbeta primers and 13 Jbeta primers. Using immunoSEQ multiplex PCR, the repertoire was profiled, and TCRdb retains in-frame clones only, with some absent. Here the sample spans tens of thousands of clones, about 73% being singletons. V is TRBV27 and J is TRBJ1-2; 7 nucleotides match TRBD1. The clonotype originates from a woman in her fifties or sixties in good health and CMV-seropositive. The sequencing sample was made of PBMCs. The CDR3 coding sequence is TGTGCCAGCAGGACAAACAGGGGAAAGGAGGGCTACACCTTC. It specifies CASRTNRGKEGYTF.